These 18 T cell receptor beta chains were sequenced from one sample in a study of T cell responses to AZD1222 COVID-19 vaccine. Using immunoSEQ multiplex PCR, the repertoire was profiled, and TCRdb retains in-frame clones only, with some absent. The table includes roughly 130,000 clones, about 92% detected once. This specimen was peripheral blood, taken on day 0 of AZD1222 vaccination. The receptors derive from an adult in good health.

The J gene is TRBJ1-2, the V gene TRBV6-6; 11 positions agree with TRBD1. V lost 7 bases and J lost 7; bases outside the gene matches: 8. CDR1 is MNHNY and CDR2 is SVGAGI in the germline V gene (reference sequence). This CDR3 contains 14 residues. The CDR3 DNA reads as TGTGCCAGCATCTTCGGGACAGGGGGTAGTGGCTACACCTTC. Translated: CASIFGTGGSGYTF.

The chain joins TRBV7-9 to TRBJ1-3; D unresolved. The germline V and J ends were trimmed by 5 bases and 8 bases, with 10 bases remaining between them. The CDR3 runs 12 residues. From germline, CDR1 is SEHNR and CDR2 FQNEAQ (reference sequence). The CDR3: CASSPEADTIYF. The DNA of the CDR3 is TGTGCCAGCAGCCCCGAGGCGGACACCATATATTTT.

V is TRBV7-2 and J is TRBJ1-2; 9 bases are a match to TRBD1. CDR3 length: 14 amino acids. Per germline, CDR1 SGHTA and CDR2 FQGNSA. V lost 1 base, J lost 8 bases, and 5 bases stayed unmatched. In nucleotides, the CDR3 is TGTGCCAGCAGCTTAGAACAGGGGGCTTTGGGCTACACCTTC. Encoded protein: CASSLEQGALGYTF.

The chain has TRBV11-1 and TRBJ2-2; D is unclear. CDR1 and CDR2 from the germline V gene are SGHAT and FQDESV (reference sequence). Trimming removed 4 bases at V and 6 bases at J, with 12 bases between. This CDR3 spans 14 amino acids. The CDR3 nucleotides are TGTGCCAGCAGCTCCTACAGTCGAGCCGGGGAGCTGTTTTTT. This codes for CASSSYSRAGELFF. The full variable domain, completed using reference TRBV11-1 and TRBJ2-2, is EAEVAQSPRYKITEKSQAVAFWCDPISGHATLYWYRQILGQGPELLVQFQDESVVDDSQLPKDRFSAERLKGVDSTLKIQPAELGDSAMYLCASSSYSRAGELFFGEGSRLTVL.

The chain links TRBV16 to TRBJ2-7; D remains ambiguous. Trimming shortened V by 4 bases and J by 6 bases, and 19 bases separated the two germline ends. Germline CDR1 and CDR2: KGHSY and FQNENV. CDR3 length equals 15 residues. The CDR3 loop is CASSRPDGPLGEQYF. The CDR3 region has the DNA TGTGCCAGCAGCCGCCCCGACGGGCCCCTCGGCGAGCAGTACTTC.

The chain links TRBV11-2 to TRBJ2-5; D might be TRBD1 (5 bases). Germline V gene data show CDR1 as SGHAT and CDR2 as FQNNGV. This CDR3 is 11 amino acids long. V lost 7 bases to trimming and J lost 7 bases, with 10 bases between them. CDR3 region: CASTRGATQYF. The CDR3 nucleotides are TGTGCCAGCACCCGTGGGGCGACCCAGTACTTC. The full variable domain, rest sourced from reference TRBV11-2 and TRBJ2-5, is EAGVAQSPRYKIIEKRQSVAFWCNPISGHATLYWYQQILGQGPKLLIQFQNNGVVDDSQLPKDRFSAERLKGVDSTLKIQPAKLEDSAVYLCASTRGATQYFGPGTRLLVL.

This chain joins TRBV4-3 and TRBJ1-5; D is undetermined. Germline CDR1 is LGHNA and CDR2 is YSLEER. The CDR3 runs 13 residues. Trimming pared 0 bases from V and 4 bases from J, leaving 4 bases between. This chain's CDR3 is CASSQEENQPQHF. DNA of the CDR3: TGCGCCAGCAGCCAAGAGGAGAATCAGCCCCAGCATTTT.

The chain recombines TRBV10-2 with TRBJ2-3, with 14 bases matching TRBD2. This CDR3 contains 16 residues. From germline, CDR1 is WSHSY and CDR2 SAAADI. Trimming removed 6 bases from V and 9 bases from J; junction bases left unmatched: 11. The CDR3 region has the DNA TGCGCCAGCAGCCTACAGACTAGCGGGGGGGCCGGCACGCAGTATTTT. Translated, it gives CASSLQTSGGAGTQYF.

V and J are TRBV19 and TRBJ1-5; D is possibly TRBD1 (6 bases). CDR1 is LNHDA, CDR2 SQIVND, per germline (reference sequence). Trimming cost V 2 bases and J 1 base, with 9 bases left between them. The CDR3 loop spans 15 amino acids. DNA for the CDR3: TGTGCCAGTAGTATAACCGACAGGAGCAATCAGCCCCAGCATTTT. Protein: CASSITDRSNQPQHF.

V is TRBV6-5 and J is TRBJ1-1; possibly TRBD1 for D (5 bases). Trimming pared 5 bases from V and 8 bases from J, leaving 18 bases between. Per germline, CDR1 MNHEY and CDR2 SVGAGI. This CDR3 contains 14 residues. CDR3 region: CASSPPGGAAEAFF. DNA of the CDR3: TGTGCCAGCAGTCCCCCTGGCGGGGCGGCCGAAGCTTTCTTT.

J is TRBJ1-5 and V is TRBV7-2; TRBD1 might be the D (6 bases). The CDR3 consists of 15 residues. V dropped 4 bases and J dropped 6 bases, with 16 bases sitting between them. The V gene's germline CDR1 is SGHTA and CDR2 FQGNSA. The CDR3 protein is CASSSYGAGVQPQHF. The CDR3 DNA sequence: TGTGCCAGCAGCTCCTATGGGGCAGGGGTTCAGCCCCAGCATTTT.

V and J are TRBV5-6 and TRBJ2-1, with 13 bases matching TRBD2. Germline-derived CDR1 and CDR2 are SGHDT and YYEEEE. V shed 5 bases, J shed 8 bases, and the junction held 7 bases outside the gene matches. This CDR3 has 15 amino acids. CDR3 sequence reads: CASRSTSGGADEQFF. The CDR3 DNA reads as TGTGCCAGCAGGTCTACTAGCGGGGGGGCCGATGAGCAGTTCTTC. The variable domain in full, with the rest retrieved from reference TRBV5-6 and TRBJ2-1, is DAGVTQSPTHLIKTRGQQVTLRCSPKSGHDTVSWYQQALGQGPQFIFQYYEEEERQRGNFPDRFSGHQFPNYSSELNVNALLLGDSALYLCASRSTSGGADEQFFGPGTRLTVL.

The chain recombines TRBV4-2 with TRBJ2-5; D perhaps matches TRBD1 (6 bases). The CDR3 is made up of 15 amino acids. The V gene's germline CDR1 is LGHNA and CDR2 YNFKEQ. Deletions cut 0 bases from V and 7 bases from J, with 15 bases between. This CDR3 is CASSQEPSSRGTQYF. DNA of the CDR3: TGTGCCAGCAGCCAAGAACCGTCTAGCAGGGGGACCCAGTACTTC.

The CDR3 nucleotides read TGCGCCAGCAGCCCGGACAGGGAGAGCACAGATACGCAGTATTTT. Amino acid sequence: CASSPDRESTDTQYF. This chain connects TRBV5-1 to TRBJ2-3; 8 positions match TRBD1. Germline V gives CDR1 SGHRS, CDR2 YFSETQ. The CDR3 is 15 residues long. V was clipped by 4 bases and J by 0 bases; unmatched bases: 4. Complete variable domain (other parts from reference TRBV5-1 and TRBJ2-3): KAGVTQTPRYLIKTRGQQVTLSCSPISGHRSVSWYQQTPGQGLQFLFEYFSETQRNKGNFPGRFSGRQFSNSRSEMNVSTLELGDSALYLCASSPDRESTDTQYFGPGTRLTVL.

The V call is TRBV11-2, the J call TRBJ2-5; no firm D call. The germline V and J ends were trimmed by 4 bases and 3 bases, with 3 bases remaining between them. This CDR3 is built from 11 residues. Germline CDR1 SGHAT, CDR2 FQNNGV. CDR3 protein: CASSYEETQYF. CDR3 nucleotide sequence: TGTGCCAGCAGCTATGAAGAGACCCAGTACTTC.

The V call is TRBV14, the J call TRBJ1-1; no reliable D call. The CDR3 has 15 residues. Trimming shortened V by 0 bases and J by 0 bases, and 8 bases separated the two germline ends. The V gene's germline CDR1 is SGHDN and CDR2 FVKESK. The CDR3 reads CASSQEPVMNTEAFF. The CDR3 nucleotides are TGTGCCAGCAGCCAAGAGCCAGTCATGAACACTGAAGCTTTCTTT.

This chain joins TRBV29-1 and TRBJ2-1; 13 nucleotides agree with TRBD2. Looked up from germline, CDR1 is SQVTM and CDR2 is ANQGSEA. The CDR3 length is 14 residues. J was trimmed by 10 bases and V by 4 bases; bases with no gene match: 7. CDR3 residues: CSVVGLAGVREQFF. The CDR3 coding sequence is TGCAGCGTTGTCGGACTAGCGGGGGTTCGGGAGCAGTTCTTC.

V and J are TRBV7-2 and TRBJ1-6; a possible D gene is TRBD1 (6 bases). CDR1 is SGHTA and CDR2 is FQGNSA in the germline V gene. The CDR3 is 16 amino acids. V dropped 6 bases and J dropped 9 bases, with 21 bases sitting between them. DNA for the CDR3: TGTGCCAGCAGAAAAGGGGGAGGGAATAGGGGTTCACCCCTCCACTTT. Encoded protein: CASRKGGGNRGSPLHF.